The present entry profiles one TCR beta chain with its context. Its antigen is unidentified. The ends lost 3 bases at V and 0 bases at J; junction bases unmatched: 5. CDR3 size: 16 residues. Germline V gene data show CDR1 as KGHSY and CDR2 as FQNENV. Method: immunoSEQ multiplex PCR; TCRdb's copy keeps in-frame clones and lacks some. The table shows 20,000 to 25,000 clones, with roughly 78% occurring only once. These data belong to a study of graft-versus-host responses after intestinal transplantation. This TCR derives from a human donor who was the organ donor for an intestinal transplant. The rearrangement links TRBV16 to TRBJ2-1, with TRBD1 matching 7 bases. Sequencing was performed on unstimulated CD8+ T cells sorted from spleen or lymph node cells, taken before transplant. Here the CDR3 DNA reads TGTGCCAGCAGCCACTCGTCAGGGGGCTCCTACAATGAGCAGTTCTTC. Translation gives CASSHSSGGSYNEQFF.